Presented here are 5 T cell receptor beta chains from one specimen sequenced in a study of blood T cell repertoires in COVID-19. TCRdb keeps only in-frame clones here, not all; method: immunoSEQ multiplex PCR. Counted here are around 30,000 clones, about 92% occurring once; the ten biggest clones make up roughly 20%. Sequenced material: peripheral blood. These receptors were obtained from a man older than 75 with acute or convalescent COVID-19.

This CDR3 reads CASGKDRGRYEQYF. The DNA for the CDR3 is TGCGCCAGCGGTAAGGACAGGGGTAGGTACGAGCAGTACTTC. This sequence joins TRBV23-1 and TRBJ2-7; 9 bases agree with TRBD1. TRBV23-1 carries the ORF label, with uncertain function. The CDR3 has 14 amino acids. The trim removed 8 bases at V and 4 bases at J, leaving 9 bases unmatched.

This clone was counted between two and nine times. This chain links TRBV2 with TRBJ2-1, with D perhaps matching TRBD2 (5 bases). Per the germline V gene, CDR1 is SNHLY and CDR2 is FYNNEI. This CDR3 comprises 13 residues. V was shortened by 4 bases and J by 5 bases, with 9 bases between the two germline ends. Written as DNA, the CDR3 is TGTGCCAGCAGTGTGGACTCTCACAATGAGCAGTTCTTC. Translation gives CASSVDSHNEQFF.

V usage is TRBV7-6 and J usage is TRBJ2-3; D unresolved. Looked up from germline, CDR1 is SGHVS and CDR2 is FNYEAQ. Trimming removed 7 bases at V and 3 bases at J, with 11 bases between. There are 13 residues in the CDR3. CDR3 region: CASKQNPTDTQYF. In nucleotides, the CDR3 is TGTGCCAGCAAACAAAACCCTACAGATACGCAGTATTTT.

This chain uses TRBV10-3 with TRBJ1-2, with 9 bases fitting TRBD1. This CDR3 is 15 amino acids long. Germline V gene sequence: CDR1 ENHRY, CDR2 SYGVKD. Trimming took 5 bases from V and 5 from J; bases not matched to a gene: 9. In DNA, the CDR3 is TGTGCCATCAGTTCCCCGACAGGGGGGGAGTATGGCTACACCTTC. Its translation: CAISSPTGGEYGYTF.

This chain connects TRBV6-5 to TRBJ1-1; D remains unclear. V was cut by 6 bases and J by 1 base, with 15 bases left in between. This CDR3 is 15 amino acids long. The germline gives CDR1 MNHEY, CDR2 SVGAGI. For the CDR3, the DNA is TGTGCCAGCAGGGTGTTGAGCTCGAGGAACACTGAAGCTTTCTTT. This gives the protein CASRVLSSRNTEAFF.